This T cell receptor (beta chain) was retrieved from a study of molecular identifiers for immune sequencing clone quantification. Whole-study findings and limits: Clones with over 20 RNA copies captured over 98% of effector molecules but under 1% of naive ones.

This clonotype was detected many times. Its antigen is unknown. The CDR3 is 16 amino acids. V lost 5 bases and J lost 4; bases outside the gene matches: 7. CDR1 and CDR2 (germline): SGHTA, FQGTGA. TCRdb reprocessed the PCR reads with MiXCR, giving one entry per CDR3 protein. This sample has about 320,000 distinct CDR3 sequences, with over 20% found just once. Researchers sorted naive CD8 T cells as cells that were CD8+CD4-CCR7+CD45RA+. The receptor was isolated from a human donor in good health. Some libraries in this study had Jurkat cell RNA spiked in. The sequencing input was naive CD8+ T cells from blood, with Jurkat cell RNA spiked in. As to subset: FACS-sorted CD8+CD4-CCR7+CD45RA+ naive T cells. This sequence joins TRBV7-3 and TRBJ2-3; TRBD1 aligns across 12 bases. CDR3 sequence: CASSPGTGGSADTQYF. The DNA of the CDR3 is TGTGCCAGCAGCCCGGGGACAGGGGGCTCAGCAGATACGCAGTATTTT.